The clone carrying this TCR beta chain was observed a handful of times. Its antigen is as yet unknown. The TCR library protocol attached unique molecular identifiers to the individual cDNA molecules. TCRdb called the 5' RACE reads again in MiXCR, with one record for every CDR3 protein. The table includes approximately 90,000 distinct CDR3 sequences, 8% to 13% detected once. The record originates from a study of early T cells in non-severe SARS-CoV-2 infection. Study details: Chains stayed unpaired after sequencing of bulk RNA from unsorted whole blood.

Broader study findings: The matching step, a VDJdb search, favored anti-spike CD8 responses and missed private and CD4 specificities.

CDR1 and CDR2 from the germline V gene are MNHNS and SASEGT. The CDR3 extends over 15 amino acids. Trimming cost V 2 bases and J 5 bases, with 12 bases left between them. The clonotype was recovered from an adult who was a healthcare worker with PCR-confirmed SARS-CoV-2 infection or an uninfected control (not recorded which). This chain links TRBV6-1 with TRBJ2-2; possibly TRBD1 for D (6 bases). This sample comprised whole blood, obtained at baseline. The CDR3 protein is CASSEIDRLTGELFF. The CDR3 DNA is TGTGCCAGCAGTGAAATAGACAGGCTTACCGGGGAGCTGTTTTTT.